The clone carrying this TCR beta chain was counted at least ten times. The sample comes from a study of neurological immune-mediated disorders. Germline V gene data show CDR1 as SGHRS and CDR2 as YFSETQ. The V gene end was trimmed by 2 bases and the J gene end by 4 bases; junction bases not matched to a gene: 5. CDR3 size: 14 residues. TCRdb independently ran MiXCR on the 5' RACE reads; one entry per CDR3 protein. Of tens of thousands of distinct CDR3 sequences listed, 2.6% are singletons. The chain links TRBV5-1 to TRBJ2-7, with 8 positions matching TRBD2. What was sequenced was PBMCs. This TCR was recovered from a woman younger than 45 with multiple sclerosis. CDR3 in DNA: TGCGCCAGCAGCTTAGCGGGAGTAGGGTACGAGCAGTACTTC. Translating gives CASSLAGVGYEQYF. Complete variable domain (other parts from reference TRBV5-1 and TRBJ2-7): KAGVTQTPRYLIKTRGQQVTLSCSPISGHRSVSWYQQTPGQGLQFLFEYFSETQRNKGNFPGRFSGRQFSNSRSEMNVSTLELGDSALYLCASSLAGVGYEQYFGPGTRLTVT.